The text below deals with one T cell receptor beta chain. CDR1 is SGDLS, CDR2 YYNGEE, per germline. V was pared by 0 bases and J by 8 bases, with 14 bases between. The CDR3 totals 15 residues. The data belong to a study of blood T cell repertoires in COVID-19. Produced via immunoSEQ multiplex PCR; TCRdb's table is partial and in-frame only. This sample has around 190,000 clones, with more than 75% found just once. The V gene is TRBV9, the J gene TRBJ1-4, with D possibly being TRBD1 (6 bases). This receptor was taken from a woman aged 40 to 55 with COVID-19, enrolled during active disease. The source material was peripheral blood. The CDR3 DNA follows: TGTGCCAGCAGCGTAGGGGCCAGGGGTGGAGAAAAACTGTTTTTT. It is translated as CASSVGARGGEKLFF.